This TCR beta chain was sequenced during a study of blood T cell repertoires in COVID-19. Trimming removed 3 bases at V and 3 bases at J, with 9 bases between. Germline-derived CDR1 and CDR2 are LGHDT and YNNKEL (reference sequence). The CDR3 totals 13 residues. Data came from immunoSEQ multiplex PCR; TCRdb stores just in-frame clones and leaves some out. Here the sample spans just over 650,000 clones, 85% to 90% being singletons. The V gene is TRBV3-1 (or the pseudogene TRBV3-2), the J gene TRBJ2-7; weak D call: TRBD2 (5 bases). The source material was peripheral blood. This TCR was recovered from a woman aged 18-30 years with acute or convalescent COVID-19. The CDR3 nucleotides are TGTGCCAGCAGCCACGGGGTTATCTACGAGCAGTACTTC. Translating it yields CASSHGVIYEQYF.